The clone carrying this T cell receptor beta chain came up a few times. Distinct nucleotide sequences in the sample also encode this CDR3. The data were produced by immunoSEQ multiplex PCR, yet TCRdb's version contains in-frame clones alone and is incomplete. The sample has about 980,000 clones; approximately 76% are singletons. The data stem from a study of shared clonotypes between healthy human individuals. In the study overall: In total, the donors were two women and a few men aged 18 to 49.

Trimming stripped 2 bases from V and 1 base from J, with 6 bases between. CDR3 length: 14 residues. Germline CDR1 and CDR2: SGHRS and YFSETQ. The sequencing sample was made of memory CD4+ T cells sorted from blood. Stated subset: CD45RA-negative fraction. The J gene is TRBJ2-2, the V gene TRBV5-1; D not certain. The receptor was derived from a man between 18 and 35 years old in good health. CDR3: CASSLGQNTGELFF. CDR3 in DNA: TGCGCCAGCAGCTTAGGCCAGAACACCGGGGAGCTGTTTTTT.